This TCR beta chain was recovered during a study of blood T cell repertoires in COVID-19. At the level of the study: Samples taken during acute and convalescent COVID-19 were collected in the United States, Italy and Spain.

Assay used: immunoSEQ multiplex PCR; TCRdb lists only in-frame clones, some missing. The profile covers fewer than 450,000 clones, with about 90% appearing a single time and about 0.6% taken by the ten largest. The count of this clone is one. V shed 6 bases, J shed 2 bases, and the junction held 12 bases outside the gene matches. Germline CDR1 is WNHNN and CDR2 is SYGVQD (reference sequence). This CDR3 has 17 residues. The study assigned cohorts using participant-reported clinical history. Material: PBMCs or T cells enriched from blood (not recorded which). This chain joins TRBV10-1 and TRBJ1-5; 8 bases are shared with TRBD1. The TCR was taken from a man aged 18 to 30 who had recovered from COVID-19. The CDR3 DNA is TGCGCCAGCAGGGATTTGGACAGGGTGCGTGGCAATCAGCCCCAGCATTTT. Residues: CASRDLDRVRGNQPQHF.